These 4 T cell receptor beta chains share one sample of origin, sequenced in a study of T-cell memory formation after mild COVID-19. TCRdb processed the 5' RACE reads anew with MiXCR; each CDR3 protein has one entry. Here the sample spans about 500,000 distinct CDR3 sequences, about 20% being singletons. The material sequenced was PBMCs or a T cell subset sorted from them (not recorded which). The receptors were sampled from an adult woman who had mild COVID-19 (a few samples of this study predate the infection). Cell type and time point are not known.

The gene calls are TRBV12-3 or TRBV12-4 and TRBJ2-1; TRBD2 matches 10 bases. With 6 bases clipped from V and 4 bases from J, the junction kept 6 bases outside the gene matches. CDR3 size: 15 residues. This CDR3 is CASSREREGYNEQFF. CDR3 coding DNA: TGTGCCAGCAGCCGAGAGCGGGAGGGGTACAATGAGCAGTTCTTC.

V gene TRBV5-1 combines with J gene TRBJ2-7, with D tentatively TRBD2 (5 bases). Per the germline V gene, CDR1 is SGHRS and CDR2 is YFSETQ. This CDR3 region has 14 residues. V was trimmed by 1 base and J by 1 base, leaving 9 bases between them. CDR3 in amino acids: CASSLTRGSYEQYF. The CDR3 nucleotides read TGCGCCAGCAGCTTGACGAGAGGGTCCTACGAGCAGTACTTC.

This clonotype was detected a few times. The chain carries TRBV10-3 and TRBJ2-2, with D perhaps given as TRBD1 or TRBD2 (5 bases each). Germline lookup yields CDR1 ENHRY and CDR2 SYGVKD. The CDR3 extends over 14 amino acids. V shed 11 bases and J shed 6 bases, with 19 bases lying between them. This CDR3 is CASQGPIDAGELFF. The CDR3 DNA reads TGTGCCTCGCAGGGACCGATCGACGCCGGGGAGCTGTTTTTT.

The chain couples TRBV19 to TRBJ2-1, with D possibly TRBD2 on 6 matching bases. V was pared by 5 bases and J by 4 bases, with 12 bases between. Germline lookup yields CDR1 LNHDA and CDR2 SQIVND (reference sequence). CDR3 length equals 14 residues. CDR3 region: CASSERVTYNEQFF. The CDR3 region has the DNA TGTGCCAGTAGTGAGCGGGTTACATACAATGAGCAGTTCTTC. The full variable domain, in which reference TRBV19 and TRBJ2-1 provide the parts outside the CDR3, is DGGITQSPKYLFRKEGQNVTLSCEQNLNHDAMYWYRQDPGQGLRLIYYSQIVNDFQKGDIAEGYSVSREKKESFPLTVTSAQKNPTAFYLCASSERVTYNEQFFGPGTRLTVL.